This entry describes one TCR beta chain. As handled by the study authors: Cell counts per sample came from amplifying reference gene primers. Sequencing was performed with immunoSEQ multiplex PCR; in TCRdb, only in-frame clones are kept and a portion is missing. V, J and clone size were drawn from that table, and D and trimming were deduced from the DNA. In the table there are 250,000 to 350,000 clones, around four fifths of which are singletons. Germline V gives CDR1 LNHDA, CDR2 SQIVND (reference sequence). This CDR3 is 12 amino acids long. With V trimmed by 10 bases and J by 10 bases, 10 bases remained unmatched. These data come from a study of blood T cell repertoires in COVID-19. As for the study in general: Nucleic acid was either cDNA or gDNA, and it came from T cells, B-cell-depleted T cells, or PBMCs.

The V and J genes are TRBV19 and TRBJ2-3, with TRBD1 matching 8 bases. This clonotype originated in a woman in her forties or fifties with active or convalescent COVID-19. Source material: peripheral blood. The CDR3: CATSSGGPSQYF. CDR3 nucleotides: TGTGCCACCTCGTCAGGGGGCCCCTCGCAGTATTTT. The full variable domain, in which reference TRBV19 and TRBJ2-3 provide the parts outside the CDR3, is DGGITQSPKYLFRKEGQNVTLSCEQNLNHDAMYWYRQDPGQGLRLIYYSQIVNDFQKGDIAEGYSVSREKKESFPLTVTSAQKNPTAFYLCATSSGGPSQYFGPGTRLTVL.